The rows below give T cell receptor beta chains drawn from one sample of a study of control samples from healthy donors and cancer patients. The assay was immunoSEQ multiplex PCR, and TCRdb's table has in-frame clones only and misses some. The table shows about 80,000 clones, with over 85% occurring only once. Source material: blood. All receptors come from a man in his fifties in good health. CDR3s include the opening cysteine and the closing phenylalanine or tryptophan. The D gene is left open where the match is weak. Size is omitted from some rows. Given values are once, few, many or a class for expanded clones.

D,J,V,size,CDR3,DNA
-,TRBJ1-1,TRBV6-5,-,CASSYAGGNTEAFF,TGTGCCAGCAGTTACGCGGGGGGGAACACTGAAGCTTTCTTT
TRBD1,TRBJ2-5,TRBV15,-,CATSRGGDSETQYF,TGTGCCACCAGCAGAGGTGGGGACAGTGAGACCCAGTACTTC
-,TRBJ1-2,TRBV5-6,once,CASGGGVYGYTF,TGTGCCAGCGGCGGAGGGGTCTATGGCTACACCTTC
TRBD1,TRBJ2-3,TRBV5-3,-,CARSPGTGSTDTQYF,TGTGCCAGAAGCCCGGGGACAGGGAGCACAGATACGCAGTATTTT
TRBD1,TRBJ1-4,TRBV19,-,CASLDPGQGIHAKLFF,TGTGCCAGCCTAGACCCGGGACAGGGGATACATGCAAAACTGTTTTTT
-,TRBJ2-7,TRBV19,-,CASSRGNEQYF,TGTGCCAGTAGTAGGGGGAACGAGCAGTACTTC
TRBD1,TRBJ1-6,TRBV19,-,CASSSSGTVNSPLHF,TGTGCCAGTAGTTCGTCCGGGACAGTTAATTCACCCCTCCACTTT
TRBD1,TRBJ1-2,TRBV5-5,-,CASTGDWTGHGYTF,TGTGCCAGCACGGGAGACTGGACAGGCCACGGCTACACCTTC
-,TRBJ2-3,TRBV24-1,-,CATSYKGTQYF,TGTGCCACCTCGTACAAGGGGACGCAGTATTTT
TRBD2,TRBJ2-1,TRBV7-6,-,CASSRDGGGSYNEQFF,TGTGCCAGCAGCAGAGACGGCGGGGGATCCTACAATGAGCAGTTCTTC
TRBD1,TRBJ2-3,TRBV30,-,CAWSEGGRTDTQYF,TGTGCCTGGAGTGAAGGGGGCCGCACAGATACGCAGTATTTT
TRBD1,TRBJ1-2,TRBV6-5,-,CASSIGQGAGYTF,TGTGCCAGCAGTATCGGACAGGGGGCCGGCTACACCTTC
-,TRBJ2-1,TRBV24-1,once,CATSDQGVDEQFF,TGTGCCACCAGTGATCAAGGGGTCGATGAGCAGTTCTTC
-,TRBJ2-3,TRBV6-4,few,CASRGHQDTDTQYF,TGTGCCAGCAGAGGACACCAAGACACAGATACGCAGTATTTT
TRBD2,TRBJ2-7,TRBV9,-,CASEGTIYEQYF,TGTGCCAGCGAAGGGACTATCTACGAGCAGTACTTC
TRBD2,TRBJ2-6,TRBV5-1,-,CASSLTSGGPSGANVLTF,TGCGCCAGCAGCTTGACTAGCGGGGGGCCCTCTGGGGCCAACGTCCTGACTTTC
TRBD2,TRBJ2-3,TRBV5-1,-,CASSLTTSGSGGVNTDTQYF,TGCGCCAGCAGCTTGACGACTAGCGGGTCAGGAGGGGTAAACACAGATACGCAGTATTTT
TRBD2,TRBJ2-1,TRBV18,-,CASSPLLAVSSYNEQFF,TGTGCCAGCTCACCGTTACTAGCGGTAAGCTCCTACAATGAGCAGTTCTTC
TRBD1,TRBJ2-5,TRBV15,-,CATSMYRGQTQYF,TGTGCCACCAGCATGTACAGGGGACAGACCCAGTACTTC
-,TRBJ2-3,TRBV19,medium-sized,CASGADTQYF,TGTGCCAGTGGGGCAGATACGCAGTATTTT
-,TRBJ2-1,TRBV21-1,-,CASSKGKGQSPMSYNEQFF,TGTGCCAGCAGCAAAGGTAAAGGTCAGTCGCCTATGTCCTACAATGAGCAGTTCTTC
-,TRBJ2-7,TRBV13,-,CASSLETGSSYEQYF,TGTGCCAGCAGCTTAGAGACGGGGAGCTCCTACGAGCAGTACTTC
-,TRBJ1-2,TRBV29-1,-,CSVVSSLYGYTF,TGCAGCGTTGTATCCAGCCTCTATGGCTACACCTTC
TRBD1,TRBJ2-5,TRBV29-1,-,CSAIPGQGEQETQYF,TGCAGCGCGATCCCGGGACAGGGAGAACAAGAGACCCAGTACTTC
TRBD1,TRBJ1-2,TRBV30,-,CAWSVSQGGGYTF,TGTGCCTGGAGTGTTTCACAGGGGGGCGGCTACACCTTC
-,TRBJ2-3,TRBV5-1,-,CASSLRAGTDTQYF,TGCGCCAGCAGCTTGAGGGCGGGCACAGATACGCAGTATTTT
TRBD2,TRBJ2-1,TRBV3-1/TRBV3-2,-,CASSLRGSDNEQFF,TGTGCCAGCAGCCTGCGGGGGTCGGACAATGAGCAGTTCTTC
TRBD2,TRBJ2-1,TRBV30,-,CAWSEGRGPEQFF,TGTGCCTGGAGTGAAGGGAGGGGCCCTGAGCAGTTCTTC
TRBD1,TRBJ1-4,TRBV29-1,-,CSVGTGLGSEKLFF,TGCAGCGTCGGGACAGGGCTTGGAAGTGAAAAACTGTTTTTT
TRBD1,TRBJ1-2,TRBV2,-,CASTIGQGRNYGYTF,TGTGCCAGCACCATAGGACAGGGAAGGAACTATGGCTACACCTTC
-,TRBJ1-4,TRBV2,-,CASSGRSGAGEKLFF,TGTGCCAGCAGTGGCCGGAGTGGGGCGGGTGAAAAACTGTTTTTT
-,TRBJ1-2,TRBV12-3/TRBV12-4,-,CASSLRGNYGYTF,TGTGCCAGCAGTTTAAGGGGTAACTATGGCTACACCTTC